The entry below describes one T cell receptor beta chain. The antigen is undetermined. The CDR3 has 17 amino acids. The germline V gene has CDR1 SGHRS and CDR2 YFSETQ. Losses at the gene ends were 0 bases for V and 7 bases for J; bases not matched to a gene: 10. This sample was included in a study of T-cell memory formation after mild COVID-19. Study-level findings and limits: Day 15 to 85 contractors were CD4/CD8 balanced; later expanders leaned CD4+. Confirmation was lacking for SARS-CoV-2 specificity of second-wave clones that peaked on day 37.

The authors produced TCR alpha and TCR beta cDNA libraries with sample barcodes and UMIs by 5'RACE using constant-segment primers. TCRdb itself ran the 5' RACE reads through MiXCR, one entry per CDR3 protein. The sample holds more than 400,000 distinct CDR3 sequences, over 15% seen once. The material sequenced was PBMCs or a T cell subset sorted from them (not recorded which). V is TRBV5-1 and J is TRBJ2-5; the match to TRBD2 covers 12 bases. This clonotype originated in an adult woman who had mild COVID-19 (a few samples of this study predate the infection). Cell type and time point are not known. The CDR3 DNA sequence: TGCGCCAGCAGCTTGGCAGTCTCTAGCGGGGGGGCCGCGACCCAGTACTTC. The encoded protein is CASSLAVSSGGAATQYF.